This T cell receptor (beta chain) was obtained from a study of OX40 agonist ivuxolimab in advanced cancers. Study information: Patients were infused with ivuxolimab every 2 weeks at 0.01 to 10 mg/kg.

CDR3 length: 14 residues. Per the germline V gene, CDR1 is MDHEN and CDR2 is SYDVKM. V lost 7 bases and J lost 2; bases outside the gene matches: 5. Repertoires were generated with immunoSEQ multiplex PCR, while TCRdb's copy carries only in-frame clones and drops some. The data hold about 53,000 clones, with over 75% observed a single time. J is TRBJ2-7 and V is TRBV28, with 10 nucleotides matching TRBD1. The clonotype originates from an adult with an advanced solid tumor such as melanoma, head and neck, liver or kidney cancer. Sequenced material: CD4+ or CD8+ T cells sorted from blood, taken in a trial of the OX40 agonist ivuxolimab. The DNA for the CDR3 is TGTGCCAGCACGGGGGGGACAGGGGCCTACGAGCAGTACTTC. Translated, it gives CASTGGTGAYEQYF.